This TCR beta chain was recovered during a study of blood T cells in healthy people across ages. The study's findings and limits: One million T cells yielded diversity estimates that were considered underestimates. Aged donors had fewer naive CD4+ cells and lower diversity than long-lived donors.

The individuals who served as donors were healthy Caucasians living in Russia, aged roughly 6 to 95. Using a J-beta primer mix together with a sample-barcoded 5' primer, a second PCR was run for roughly 6 to 12 cycles. All samples yielded 3 million or more CDR3-containing paired-end reads. TCRdb used MiXCR to reprocess the 5' RACE reads, holding one entry per CDR3 protein. The sample holds about 570,000 distinct CDR3 sequences; 25% to 30% are singletons and the top ten take about 18%. This clonotype was detected a few times. The antigen remains undetermined. Germline V CDR1 and CDR2: MNHEY, SVGEGT. The CDR3 sequence is 19 residues long. Trimming removed 2 bases from V and 1 base from J; junction bases left unmatched: 12.

V is TRBV6-2 or TRBV6-3 and J is TRBJ2-3; TRBD2 matches at 10 bases. The source of this sequence is a woman in her 70s in good health. What was sequenced was blood. For the CDR3, the DNA is TGTGCCAGCAGTTACATCGTGGGGGCTAGCGGGGGACGCACAGATACGCAGTATTTT. Translating it yields CASSYIVGASGGRTDTQYF.